The 8 T cell receptor beta chains presented below share a single source sample, sequenced in a study of naive and memory T cell subsets. Their specific antigens are unknown. An equimolar mix of two oligonucleotides served as the beta constant-region primer for TRBC1 and TRBC2. Nested alpha and beta constant-region primers with the SP2 primer drove four PCR rounds on ligated cDNA. TCRdb itself ran the UMI-ligation and nested PCR reads through MiXCR, one entry per CDR3 protein. The sample has 98,000 or so distinct CDR3 sequences; about 11% are singletons. Study-wide results and caveats: Especially in CD8 cells, naive repertoires contained a few larger clonotypes, possibly CD45RA-re-expressing memory cells.

The specimen was naive CD4+ T cells from blood. These receptors originate from a human donor in good health.

The sample holds many counts of this clonotype. CDR3 loop: CATSPRDHANTEAFF. Here the CDR3 DNA reads TGTGCCACCAGCCCAAGAGACCACGCGAACACTGAAGCTTTCTTT. The gene calls are TRBV15 and TRBJ1-1; D call uncertain. The CDR3 has 15 amino acids. Trimming left V 5 bases short and J 1 base short, with 14 bases between. The germline CDR1 and CDR2 sequences are LNHNV and YYDKDF (reference sequence).

This clonotype has just a few counts. The gene calls are TRBV10-3 and TRBJ2-2; 12 nucleotides match TRBD2. The CDR3 runs to 17 residues. Losses at the gene ends were 6 bases for V and 5 bases for J; bases not matched to a gene: 10. CDR1 and CDR2 from the germline V gene are ENHRY and SYGVKD. In DNA form, the CDR3 reads TGTGCCATCAGGGGGGATCACGGACTAGCGGGGACCGGGGAGCTGTTTTTT. Translating gives CAIRGDHGLAGTGELFF.

This clonotype has a handful of counts. The CDR3: CASSRGTIITDTQYF. The CDR3 nucleotides are TGTGCCAGCAGCCGGGGGACTATCATCACAGATACGCAGTATTTT. The V and J genes are TRBV12-3 or TRBV12-4 and TRBJ2-3; 7 positions agree with TRBD2. Unmatched junction bases numbered 8, after V lost 6 bases and J lost 2 bases. The CDR3 has 15 residues.

This clonotype appeared a few times. The V and J genes are TRBV19 and TRBJ1-1; TRBD1 is a possible D gene (5 bases). The CDR3 extends over 14 amino acids. V gave up 8 bases and J gave up 0 bases, with 13 bases separating them. CDR1 is LNHDA, CDR2 SQIVND, per germline (reference sequence). CDR3 coding DNA: TGTGCCAGTGGTGCGGGGCAGATGAACACTGAAGCTTTCTTT. Translated, it gives CASGAGQMNTEAFF.

The chain uses TRBV7-9 and TRBJ1-4; D gene uncertain. The CDR3 runs to 15 residues. The germline V and J ends were trimmed by 5 bases and 4 bases, with 14 bases remaining between them. Germline assignment: CDR1 SEHNR and CDR2 FQNEAQ (reference sequence). The CDR3 DNA follows: TGTGCCAGCAGCCAAGAGGGCAGAATTAATGAAAAACTGTTTTTT. Translation gives CASSQEGRINEKLFF. The full variable domain, rest sourced from reference TRBV7-9 and TRBJ1-4, is DTGVSQNPRHKITKRGQNVTFRCDPISEHNRLYWYRQTLGQGPEFLTYFQNEAQLEKSRLLSDRFSAERPKGSFSTLEIQRTEQGDSAMYLCASSQEGRINEKLFFGSGTQLSVL.

This clonotype has a handful of counts. The DNA for the CDR3 is TGTGCCAGCAGCCGATGGACAAACGGGGAGCTGTTTTTT. As protein: CASSRWTNGELFF. This chain joins TRBV14 and TRBJ2-2; D possibly corresponds to TRBD1 (5 bases). V shed 4 bases and J shed 7 bases, with 10 bases lying between them. Germline CDR1 is SGHDN and CDR2 is FVKESK. The CDR3 is 13 amino acids.

A few counts support this clonotype. This rearrangement joins TRBV5-5 to TRBJ2-1, with unresolved D. Per germline, CDR1 SGHKS and CDR2 YYEKEE (reference sequence). This CDR3 contains 16 residues. Trimming shortened V by 0 bases and J by 0 bases, and 10 bases separated the two germline ends. The CDR3 DNA reads as TGTGCCAGCAGCTTGGCAGCTCCTCCCTCCTACAATGAGCAGTTCTTC. Translated: CASSLAAPPSYNEQFF.

The gene calls are TRBV20-1 and TRBJ2-3; 7 bases align to TRBD2. This CDR3 has 14 residues. The V and J ends lost 1 base and 6 bases, in that order; junction bases with no gene match: 7. Germline CDR1 DFQATT, CDR2 SNEGSKA (reference sequence). The chain's CDR3 is CSARGGSLADTQYF. The CDR3 nucleotides read TGCAGTGCTAGAGGCGGGAGTTTGGCGGATACGCAGTATTTT.